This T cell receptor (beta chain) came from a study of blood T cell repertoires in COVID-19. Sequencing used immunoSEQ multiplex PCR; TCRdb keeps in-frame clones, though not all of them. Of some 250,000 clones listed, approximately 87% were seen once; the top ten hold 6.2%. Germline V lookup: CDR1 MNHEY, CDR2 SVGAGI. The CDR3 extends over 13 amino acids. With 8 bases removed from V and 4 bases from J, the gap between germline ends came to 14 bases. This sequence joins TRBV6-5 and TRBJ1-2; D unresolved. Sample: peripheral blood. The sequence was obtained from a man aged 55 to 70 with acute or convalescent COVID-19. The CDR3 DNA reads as TGTGCCAGCCCCCCGCGGGGAAGCTATGGCTACACCTTC. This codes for CASPPRGSYGYTF.